This T cell receptor (beta chain) was sequenced for a study of cytomegalovirus exposure and HLA in healthy donors. A remark on this clone: Its antigen is not known.

The trim removed 0 bases at V and 1 base at J, leaving 7 bases unmatched. The CDR3 spans 17 residues. The germline V gene encodes CDR1 SGDLS and CDR2 YYNGEE. The study's findings and limits: Follow-up analysis seemed to connect common viral pathogens with several of the most significant clusters identified. Judged likely to be a sequencing artifact was a cluster of highly shared sequence variants.

Everyone who donated was a healthy bone marrow donor. PCR employed 60 Vbeta and 13 Jbeta primers. Original handling: Unique TCR beta chains numbered about 79 million in a later analysis, with 10 million to 14 million shared. Assay used: immunoSEQ multiplex PCR; TCRdb lists only in-frame clones, some missing. That table gives V, J and clone size, and the DNA gave D and trimming. Of 100,000 to 150,000 clones listed, about 78% are singletons. The origin of this receptor is a human donor in good health. The chain links TRBV9 to TRBJ2-1, with TRBD2 matching over 7 bases. Sequencing was performed on PBMCs. CDR3 sequence reads: CASSVGGRAISYNEQFF. CDR3 DNA sequence: TGTGCCAGCAGCGTAGGGGGGAGGGCGATATCCTACAATGAGCAGTTCTTC.